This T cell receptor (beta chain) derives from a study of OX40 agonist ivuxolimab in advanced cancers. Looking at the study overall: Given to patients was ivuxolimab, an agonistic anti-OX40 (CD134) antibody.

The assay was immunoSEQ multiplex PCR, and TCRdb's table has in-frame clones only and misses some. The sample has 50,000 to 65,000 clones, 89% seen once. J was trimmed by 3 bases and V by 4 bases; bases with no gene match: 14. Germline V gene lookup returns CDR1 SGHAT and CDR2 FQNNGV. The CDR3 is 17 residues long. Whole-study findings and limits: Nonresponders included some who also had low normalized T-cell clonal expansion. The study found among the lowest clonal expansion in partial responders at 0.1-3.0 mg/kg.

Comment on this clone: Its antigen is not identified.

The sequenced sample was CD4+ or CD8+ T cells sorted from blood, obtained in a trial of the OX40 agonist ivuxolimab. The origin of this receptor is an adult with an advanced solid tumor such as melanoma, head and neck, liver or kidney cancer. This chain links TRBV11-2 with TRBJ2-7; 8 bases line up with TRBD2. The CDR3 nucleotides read TGTGCCAGCAGCTATACAAGATTTCAGCGGGAGAGCTACGAGCAGTACTTC. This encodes CASSYTRFQRESYEQYF.